The entry below describes one T cell receptor (beta chain). Antigen: not known. This entry comes from a study of cytomegalovirus exposure and HLA in healthy donors. General study findings and limits: A later examination showed that TCR association rates differed by HLA locus, with DRB1 most and HLA-C fewest. Using the classifier, cytomegalovirus status was reportedly diagnosed with high specificity and sensitivity.

The germline gives CDR1 SEHNR, CDR2 FQNEAQ (reference sequence). V lost 5 bases to trimming and J lost 5 bases; unmatched junction nucleotides: 4. This CDR3 is 14 amino acids long. The study ran its PCR with 60 Vbeta and 13 Jbeta primers. Libraries were prepared by immunoSEQ multiplex PCR; TCRdb keeps only in-frame clonotypes and omits some of them. The sample has about 120,000 clones, more than 80% seen once. Donors likely had unrecorded immune exposures despite being nominally healthy when sampled. This clonotype originated in a man aged 35-49 years in good health and CMV-seronegative. The genes are TRBV7-9 and TRBJ1-3; 9 bases map to TRBD1. Material: PBMCs. The CDR3 sequence is CASSTTGGRNTIYF. In DNA form, the CDR3 reads TGTGCCAGCAGCACGACAGGGGGGCGAAACACCATATATTTT.